In its sample, the clone carrying this T cell receptor beta chain was seen a few times. TCRdb ran MiXCR on the 5' RACE reads and lists one entry per CDR3 protein. This table has some 500,000 distinct CDR3 sequences, less than 15% appearing once. This record comes from a study of T cells after yellow fever vaccination. This CDR3 region has 16 residues. Germline V gene lookup returns CDR1 LGHNA and CDR2 YNFKEQ. V lost 5 bases and J 4 bases, leaving 19 bases between the germline ends. The TCR was taken from a young man who received the YFV17D yellow fever vaccine. The specimen was PBMCs, collected on the day of the yellow fever booster vaccination. This sequence joins TRBV4-2 and TRBJ2-3, with D possibly TRBD1 on 7 matching bases. The CDR3 loop reads CASSTLTGTLPDTQYF. The CDR3, as DNA: TGTGCCAGCAGCACCCTGACAGGGACTTTGCCAGATACGCAGTATTTT.